The following is a TCR beta chain sequence with its context. Its antigen is undetermined. V lost 5 bases to trimming and J lost 2 bases; unmatched junction nucleotides: 3. The CDR3 has 15 residues. Germline V gene data show CDR1 as MNHEY and CDR2 as SVGAGI. The sample is drawn from a study of cytomegalovirus exposure and HLA in healthy donors. Study at large: Earlier, some 170 million T cells were analyzed, and more than 100 million unique TCR beta sequences were found among them. When fewer than 500 donors were genotyped, roughly 80% of them were found to fall in the Caucasian-associated ancestry cluster.

Findings and caveats of the study: Only CMV serostatus was available as immune exposure information.

PCR amplification relied on 60 Vbeta primers (plus 13 Jbeta primers). Clones were read by immunoSEQ multiplex PCR, and TCRdb kept only the in-frame ones, dropping some. This sample has about 220,000 clones, with about 77% found just once. The sequencing input was PBMCs. The chain couples TRBV6-5 to TRBJ2-2, with 9 bases aligning to TRBD2. This receptor was identified in a woman aged 25-40 years in good health and CMV-seronegative. The CDR3 sequence: CASSLAGTNTGELFF. DNA of the CDR3: TGTGCCAGCAGTCTAGCGGGAACTAACACCGGGGAGCTGTTTTTT.